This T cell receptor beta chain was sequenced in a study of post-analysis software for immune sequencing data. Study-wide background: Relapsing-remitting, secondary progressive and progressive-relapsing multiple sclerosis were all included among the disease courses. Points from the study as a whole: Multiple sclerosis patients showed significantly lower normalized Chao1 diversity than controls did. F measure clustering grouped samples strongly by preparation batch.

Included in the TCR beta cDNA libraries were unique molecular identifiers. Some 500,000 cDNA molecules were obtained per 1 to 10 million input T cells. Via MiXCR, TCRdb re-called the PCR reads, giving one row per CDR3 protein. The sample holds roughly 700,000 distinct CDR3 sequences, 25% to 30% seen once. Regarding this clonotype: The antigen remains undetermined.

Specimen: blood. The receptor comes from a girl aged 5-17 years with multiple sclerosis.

CDR3: CASSVTPAGGGNGNEQFF. The CDR3 DNA is TGTGCCAGCAGCGTAACGCCGGCGGGGGGAGGGAATGGGAATGAGCAGTTCTTC. The chain is built from TRBV7-9 and TRBJ2-1, with 8 bases that match TRBD2. V gave up 5 bases and J gave up 7 bases; unmatched junction bases: 19. This CDR3 region has 18 residues. The germline gives CDR1 SEHNR, CDR2 FQNEAQ (reference sequence).